Each of the 6 T cell receptor beta chains below was sequenced from the same sample in a study of T cell responses to AZD1222 COVID-19 vaccine. Here immunoSEQ multiplex PCR was the method, and the copy in TCRdb shows in-frame clones only, minus some. The sample has about 130,000 clones; about 85% are singletons. The sample in question was peripheral blood, obtained on day 0 of AZD1222 vaccination. These receptors came from an adult in good health.

V gene TRBV7-9 combines with J gene TRBJ1-4; D is undetermined. V was pared by 7 bases and J by 7 bases, with 13 bases between. The CDR3 length is 13 residues. Germline-derived CDR1 and CDR2 are SEHNR and FQNEAQ (reference sequence). CDR3 residues: CASNQARAEKLFF. Written as DNA, the CDR3 is TGTGCCAGCAACCAGGCGCGGGCTGAAAAACTGTTTTTT.

This rearrangement joins TRBV6-1 to TRBJ2-5, with D maybe TRBD2 (6 bases). Germline CDR1 MNHNS, CDR2 SASEGT. The V and J ends lost 4 bases and 4 bases respectively, with 22 bases between them. The CDR3 runs 17 residues. This CDR3 reads CASSATSMGPGGETQYF. The DNA of the CDR3 is TGTGCCAGCAGTGCAACGTCAATGGGGCCCGGGGGAGAGACCCAGTACTTC.

The chain uses TRBV4-3 and TRBJ2-1, with D possibly being TRBD2 (5 bases). V gave up 0 bases and J gave up 7 bases, with 16 bases separating them. The CDR3 totals 16 residues. Germline values: CDR1 LGHNA, CDR2 YSLEER. The CDR3 region has the DNA TGCGCCAGCAGCCAAGATCGGGCGTCCTCGGGGAATGAGCAGTTCTTC. As protein: CASSQDRASSGNEQFF.

The rearrangement links TRBV7-2 to TRBJ1-2, with 10 bases lining up with TRBD1. The CDR3 extends over 15 amino acids. The V gene's germline CDR1 is SGHTA and CDR2 FQGNSA. V lost 5 bases and J lost 4; bases outside the gene matches: 7. CDR3 in DNA: TGTGCCAGCAGCCCTAGACAGGGGGCGCTCTATGGCTACACCTTC. This encodes CASSPRQGALYGYTF.

The V gene is TRBV7-8, the J gene TRBJ1-5, with D unclear. The CDR3 has 15 amino acids. Germline V gene lookup returns CDR1 SGHVS and CDR2 FQNEAQ. V lost 5 bases, J lost 3 bases, and 14 bases lay in between. The CDR3 loop reads CASSPWAAINQPQHF. The CDR3 coding sequence is TGTGCCAGCAGCCCCTGGGCGGCAATCAATCAGCCCCAGCATTTT.

The V gene is TRBV19, the J gene TRBJ2-2; D remains unclear. Germline V gene lookup returns CDR1 LNHDA and CDR2 SQIVND (reference sequence). There are 11 residues in the CDR3. The germline V and J ends were trimmed by 6 bases and 3 bases, with 2 bases remaining between them. The CDR3: CASRDTGELFF. CDR3 bases: TGTGCCAGTAGGGACACCGGGGAGCTGTTTTTT.